A selection of T cell receptor beta chains follows, all from one sample in a study of CD8 T cells in Susac syndrome. TCRdb reprocessed the immunoSEQ multiplex PCR reads via MiXCR and lists one record per CDR3 protein. The sample holds some 130,000 distinct CDR3 sequences, 85% to 95% seen once. Sequenced input: CD8+ T cells from PBMCs. The receptors originated from a human donor with Susac syndrome. The CDR3 runs from the conserved cysteine through the conserved F or W. The order of the fields is J gene, clone size, D gene, V gene, CDR3 DNA, CDR3 protein. The D gene is left open where the match is weak. The size of a clone is reported for some rows only, either as once, few or many, or as a class for expanded clones.

TRBJ2-2	.	TRBD2	TRBV30	TGTGCCTGGAGTGTACGGCCTAGCGGGAACACCGGGGAGCTGTTTTTT	CAWSVRPSGNTGELFF
TRBJ2-7	.	.	TRBV5-1	TGCGCCAGCAGCAGGGACCCCAGCTACGAGCAGTACTTC	CASSRDPSYEQYF
TRBJ2-1	.	TRBD2	TRBV9	TGTGCCAGCAGCGTAGGACTAGCGGGATCGTCGAAGCAGTTCTTC	CASSVGLAGSSKQFF
TRBJ2-1	.	.	TRBV12-3/TRBV12-4	TGTGCCAGCAGTTTGTTTATCTTTAGGTTGAGCTCCTACAATGAGCAGTTCTTC	CASSLFIFRLSSYNEQFF
TRBJ1-2	once	TRBD1	TRBV29-1	TGCAGCGCAAGTCCGGGACAGGGGGCTTCCAACTATGGCTACACCTTC	CSASPGQGASNYGYTF
TRBJ1-4	.	.	TRBV7-9	TGTGCCAGCAGCTTAGAACAGGCCAGGGGTGAAAAACTGTTTTTT	CASSLEQARGEKLFF
TRBJ1-2	.	TRBD1	TRBV28	TGTGCCAGCCGCGGACACGACAGGGGAGACTATGGCTACACCTTC	CASRGHDRGDYGYTF
TRBJ2-5	.	TRBD2	TRBV20-1	TGCAGTGCTAGCCCGGGACTAGCGGAAGAGACCCAGTACTTC	CSASPGLAEETQYF
TRBJ2-1	.	TRBD2	TRBV11-3	TGTGCCAGCAGCACCGGGACTAGCGGGGTGCGCTCCTACAATGAGCAGTTCTTC	CASSTGTSGVRSYNEQFF
TRBJ2-1	.	.	TRBV7-3	TGTGCCAGCAGCCCCAAACTAGCATACCCTCACAATGAGCAGTTCTTC	CASSPKLAYPHNEQFF
TRBJ1-2	.	.	TRBV18	TGTGCCAGCTCACCCGATGGGACCGAGCGATATGGCTACACCTTC	CASSPDGTERYGYTF
TRBJ2-3	.	.	TRBV12-3/TRBV12-4	TGTGCCAGCAGTTTTTCCCCCGCCCTTACAGATACGCAGTATTTT	CASSFSPALTDTQYF
TRBJ2-3	.	TRBD1	TRBV29-1	TGCAGCGTTGCGCCGGACAGGGTCGGGACAGATACGCAGTATTTT	CSVAPDRVGTDTQYF
TRBJ2-3	.	TRBD2	TRBV27	TGTGCCAGCACGAGAGCGGGAGGGCCTAGGAGCACAGATACGCAGTATTTT	CASTRAGGPRSTDTQYF
TRBJ2-1	.	TRBD2	TRBV7-7	TGTGCTAGCAGCTTAGCCAGCGGGAGCGTCCCCGTTGATGAGCAGTTCTTC	CASSLASGSVPVDEQFF
TRBJ2-5	.	.	TRBV30	TGTGCCTGGAGGATCTTAAAGCCTAGAACGGAGACCCAGTACTTC	CAWRILKPRTETQYF
TRBJ1-5	.	.	TRBV30	TGTGCCTGGAGTGTACTTGAACCGACCGCCATTGATGATCAGCCCCAGCATTTT	CAWSVLEPTAIDDQPQHF
TRBJ2-3	.	.	TRBV12-3/TRBV12-4	TGTGCCAGCCTGACTGGTCTCACAGATACGCAGTATTTT	CASLTGLTDTQYF
TRBJ2-3	.	.	TRBV10-3	TGTGCCATCAGTCTTCAGGGCAGCACAGATACGCAGTATTTT	CAISLQGSTDTQYF
TRBJ2-3	.	.	TRBV12-3/TRBV12-4	TGTGCCAGCAGTTTAGATCAGTTCGATACGCAGTATTTT	CASSLDQFDTQYF
TRBJ1-5	.	.	TRBV27	TGTGCCAGCGGGTTCTTCGGACAGAACAATCAGCCCCAGCATTTT	CASGFFGQNNQPQHF
TRBJ2-2	.	.	TRBV29-1	TGCAGCGTGGGGCTACGAGACACCGGGGAGCTGTTTTTT	CSVGLRDTGELFF
TRBJ2-1	once	TRBD1	TRBV5-6	TGTGCCAGCAGCTTGGGACAGGGGGATAGTTACAATGAGCAGTTCTTC	CASSLGQGDSYNEQFF
TRBJ2-2	.	.	TRBV19	TGTGCCAGTCAGAACGGGGAGCTGTTTTTT	CASQNGELFF
TRBJ1-1	.	TRBD1	TRBV25-1	TGTGCCAGCAGTGAATCAGGGGGCACTGAAGCTTTCTTT	CASSESGGTEAFF
TRBJ2-3	.	TRBD2	TRBV27	TGTGCCAGCGGGGAGGTAGCGGGGAGCACAGATACGCAGTATTTT	CASGEVAGSTDTQYF
TRBJ2-1	.	.	TRBV9	TGTGCCAGCAGCGGTCAGCGCGATTACAATGAGCAGTTCTTC	CASSGQRDYNEQFF
TRBJ2-2	.	.	TRBV4-1	TGCGCCAGCAGCGGGGCCAGGGCCGGGGAGCTGTTTTTT	CASSGARAGELFF
TRBJ2-7	.	TRBD1	TRBV20-1	TGCAGTGCTCCGAGACAGGGGGGAGACGAGCAGTACTTC	CSAPRQGGDEQYF
TRBJ1-2	once	.	TRBV20-1	TGCAGTGCTATGGGGGCTCTTGATGGCTACACCTTC	CSAMGALDGYTF
TRBJ2-1	.	.	TRBV12-3/TRBV12-4	TGTGCCAGCAGCGATAGCGGCAATGAGCAGTTCTTC	CASSDSGNEQFF
TRBJ2-3	.	TRBD2	TRBV30	TGTGCCTGGAGTGTAACTAGCGGGTATGGCACAGATACGCAGTATTTT	CAWSVTSGYGTDTQYF